The present TCR beta chain was sequenced within a study of regulatory T cells in long-lasting Graves disease. Study in general: With positive TSH receptor antibodies and over 5 years of antithyroid drugs, Graves' disease was considered persistent. Study-wide results and limits: Persistent-disease Graves' patients showed less TCR diversity than new cases.

Time point: persistent/refractory GD, antithyroid drugs over 5 years with positive TRAb. The TCR library used RNA extracted from PBMCs. Criteria from the American Thyroid Association guidelines were applied to diagnose Graves' disease. Details on this clonotype: Its antigen is currently unknown. Being one base from a much bigger clone, this may be a read error.

Germline loops: CDR1 MNHEY, CDR2 SVGEGT. CDR3 size: 16 residues. In building TCR beta libraries, iRepertoire HTBI primers were used together with Arm-PCR of CDR3 regions. TCRdb recomputed calls from the multiplex PCR reads with MiXCR, one row per CDR3 protein. The data contain approximately 290,000 distinct CDR3 sequences, around 20% of them seen just once; the ten biggest clones take up more than 50%. The chain has TRBV6-2 or TRBV6-3 and TRBJ1-4, with D tentatively TRBD1 (6 bases). The receptor's source is a female donor with Graves disease. Sequenced here: peripheral blood mononuclear cells (PBMCs), sampled when the disease was refractory, from a patient treated with antithyroid drugs. The CDR3 loop reads CASSYSGGRNNEKPFF. In DNA, the CDR3 is TGTGCCAGCAGTTACTCTGGGGGCAGGAATAATGAAAAACCGTTTTTT.